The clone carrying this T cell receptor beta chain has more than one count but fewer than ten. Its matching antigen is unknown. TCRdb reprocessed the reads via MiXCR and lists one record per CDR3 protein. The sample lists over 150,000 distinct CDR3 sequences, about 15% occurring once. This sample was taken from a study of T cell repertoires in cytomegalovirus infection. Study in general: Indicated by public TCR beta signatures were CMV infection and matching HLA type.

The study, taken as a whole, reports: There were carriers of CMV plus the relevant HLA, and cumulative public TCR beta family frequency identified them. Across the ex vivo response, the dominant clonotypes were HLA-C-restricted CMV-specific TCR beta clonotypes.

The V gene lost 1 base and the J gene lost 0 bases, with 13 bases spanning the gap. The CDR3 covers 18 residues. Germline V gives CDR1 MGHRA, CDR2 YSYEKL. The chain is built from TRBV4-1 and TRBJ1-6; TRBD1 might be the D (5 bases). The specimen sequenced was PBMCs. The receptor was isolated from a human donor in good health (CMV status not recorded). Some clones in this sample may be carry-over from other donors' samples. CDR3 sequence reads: CASSQVSGGFSYNSPLHF. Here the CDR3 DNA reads TGCGCCAGCAGCCAAGTCTCCGGGGGATTCTCCTATAATTCACCCCTCCACTTT.